The 30 T cell receptor beta chains below all came from one sample that was sequenced in a study of cytomegalovirus exposure and HLA in healthy donors. The PCR was carried out with 60 Vbeta primers and 13 Jbeta primers. Sequencing was performed with immunoSEQ multiplex PCR; in TCRdb, only in-frame clones are kept and a portion is missing. The table has some 120,000 clones, over 8.5% seen once; the top ten hold around 6.1%. The sequencing sample was made of PBMCs. The source is a middle-aged woman in good health and CMV-seropositive.

The rearrangement joins TRBV14 to TRBJ1-2; weak D call: TRBD1 (6 bases). The CDR3 covers 16 residues. V shed 0 bases and J shed 4 bases, with 15 bases lying between them. Germline lookup yields CDR1 SGHDN and CDR2 FVKESK. In nucleotides, the CDR3 is TGTGCCAGCAGCCAAGATATCGGGGGGCTAGCCTATGGCTACACCTTC. This codes for CASSQDIGGLAYGYTF.

V is TRBV7-9 and J is TRBJ1-1, with D tentatively TRBD1 (6 bases). Deletions cut 1 base from V and 4 bases from J, with 10 bases between. Germline V gives CDR1 SEHNR, CDR2 FQNEAQ (reference sequence). The CDR3 runs to 14 residues. Written as DNA, the CDR3 is TGTGCCAGCAGCTTAGGGGGGCTGGGCACTGAAGCTTTCTTT. It is translated as CASSLGGLGTEAFF.

This clone was picked up a small number of times. The chain carries TRBV19 and TRBJ1-1, with D possibly being TRBD1 (5 bases). The CDR3 sequence is 14 residues long. The germline gives CDR1 LNHDA, CDR2 SQIVND (reference sequence). Trimming took off 6 bases at V and 3 bases at J, with 14 bases between the two ends. The DNA for the CDR3 is TGTGCCAGTAGGGCTCGGCAGGGCTACACTGAAGCTTTCTTT. This encodes CASRARQGYTEAFF.

This clone occurred a few times. The J gene is TRBJ2-4, the V gene TRBV4-2; D gene unclear. Germline CDR1 LGHNA, CDR2 YNFKEQ. Trimming took off 2 bases at V and 0 bases at J, with 11 bases between the two ends. CDR3 length: 16 residues. CDR3 residues: CASSQNAVLAKNIQYF. Here the CDR3 DNA reads TGTGCCAGCAGCCAAAATGCGGTCCTAGCCAAAAACATTCAGTACTTC.

V and J are TRBV7-9 and TRBJ2-1, with D possibly being TRBD2 (6 bases). The CDR3 is made up of 15 amino acids. Germline assignment: CDR1 SEHNR and CDR2 FQNEAQ (reference sequence). The ends were cut back, 6 bases at V and 7 bases at J, with 19 bases in the middle. CDR3 amino acids: CASRTRDSLRNEQFF. The CDR3 DNA is TGTGCCAGCAGAACCCGGGACTCCCTTAGGAATGAGCAGTTCTTC. Looking up the rest from reference TRBV7-9 and TRBJ2-1 gives the full variable domain: DTGVSQNPRHKITKRGQNVTFRCDPISEHNRLYWYRQTLGQGPEFLTYFQNEAQLEKSRLLSDRFSAERPKGSFSTLEIQRTEQGDSAMYLCASRTRDSLRNEQFFGPGTRLTVL.

Notes on this clone: This sample includes further DNA sequences coding for the same CDR3. The gene calls are TRBV19 and TRBJ1-1, with D perhaps TRBD1 (6 bases). The CDR3 length is 13 residues. Germline V gene lookup returns CDR1 LNHDA and CDR2 SQIVND (reference sequence). Trimming removed 10 bases at V and 4 bases at J, with 16 bases between. This CDR3 reads CATGQILSTEAFF. CDR3 in DNA: TGTGCCACCGGACAGATATTGAGCACTGAAGCTTTCTTT.

This clone has more than one count but fewer than ten. This chain connects TRBV6-5 to TRBJ2-5; D possibly corresponds to TRBD2 (5 bases). The CDR3 contains 15 residues. The germline V gene encodes CDR1 MNHEY and CDR2 SVGAGI. Deletions cut 8 bases from V and 2 bases from J, with 18 bases between. The DNA of the CDR3 is TGTGCCAGCTCCCCATTTGAGGGTGGGCAAGAGACCCAGTACTTC. Its translation is CASSPFEGGQETQYF.

This clone showed up just a few times. The chain combines TRBV7-3 with TRBJ2-1, with 7 positions matching TRBD2. The length of the CDR3 is 16 residues. V was clipped by 6 bases and J by 8 bases; unmatched bases: 16. The V gene's germline CDR1 is SGHTA and CDR2 FQGTGA. As DNA, the CDR3 is TGTGCCAGCAGGTCAGGGTGGGGGACTAAAGGCGATGAGCAGTTCTTC. This gives the protein CASRSGWGTKGDEQFF.

For this clone: Since the CDR3 does not end with the conserved phenylalanine or tryptophan, this likely comes from a read error. The rearrangement joins TRBV5-1 to TRBJ1-3; maybe TRBD1 (5 bases). CDR1 and CDR2 (germline): SGHRS, YFSETQ. Trimming cost V 4 bases and J 0 bases, with 11 bases left between them. This CDR3 is 15 amino acids long. The CDR3 sequence: CASSETGYSGNTIYV. The CDR3 DNA is TGCGCCAGCAGCGAAACAGGCTACTCTGGAAACACCATATATGTT.

As DNA, the CDR3 is TGTGCCAGCAGTGAATTTAGGGGCAGGGGGCGCGACAATGAGCAGTTCTTC. Its protein product is CASSEFRGRGRDNEQFF. The chain links TRBV25-1 to TRBJ2-1; 8 bases align to TRBD1. The germline CDR1 and CDR2 sequences are MGHDK and SYGVNS. V was clipped by 1 base and J by 5 bases; unmatched bases: 10. There are 17 residues in the CDR3.

As to this clone: Other DNA sequences in the same sample also yield this CDR3. The chain carries TRBV29-1 and TRBJ1-2; 7 bases match TRBD1. CDR1 and CDR2 (germline): SQVTM, ANQGSEA. The length of the CDR3 is 15 residues. Trimming at V came to 2 bases and at J to 8 bases, leaving 14 bases not matched to a gene. The chain's CDR3 is CSVESARRGRRGYTF. In nucleotides, the CDR3 is TGCAGCGTTGAATCCGCGCGGAGGGGGCGTCGGGGCTACACCTTC. The full variable domain, its missing parts supplied by reference TRBV29-1 and TRBJ1-2, is SAVISQKPSRDICQRGTSLTIQCQVDSQVTMMFWYRQQPGQSLTLIATANQGSEATYESGFVIDKFPISRPNLTFSTLTVSNMSPEDSSIYLCSVESARRGRRGYTFGSGTRLTVV.

This clone was seen only a few times. V and J are TRBV19 and TRBJ2-7; the D gene is possibly TRBD1 (6 bases). Looked up from germline, CDR1 is LNHDA and CDR2 is SQIVND (reference sequence). Trimming removed 6 bases at V and 4 bases at J, with 16 bases between. CDR3 size: 14 residues. The chain's CDR3 is CASSLPSRGYEQYF. CDR3 nucleotides: TGTGCCAGTAGCCTCCCCAGCAGGGGATACGAGCAGTACTTC.

This clone has more than one count but fewer than ten. The chain is built from TRBV19 and TRBJ2-2; 10 bases line up with TRBD1. J lost 5 bases, V lost 5 bases, and 8 bases had no gene match. Germline CDR1 LNHDA, CDR2 SQIVND (reference sequence). The CDR3 covers 16 residues. The CDR3 bases are TGTGCCAGTAGTCACCCCCGGACAGGGGGGACCGGGGAGCTGTTTTTT. This translates into CASSHPRTGGTGELFF.

V usage is TRBV6-6 and J usage is TRBJ1-5; 8 bases are a match to TRBD1. J was trimmed by 1 base and V by 0 bases; bases with no gene match: 2. Germline-derived CDR1 and CDR2 are MNHNY and SVGAGI (reference sequence). This CDR3 region has 16 residues. CDR3 in amino acids: CASSYSDRGSNQPQHF. CDR3 DNA: TGTGCCAGCAGTTACTCAGACAGGGGCAGCAATCAGCCCCAGCATTTT.

This clone has a handful of counts. The rearrangement uses TRBV10-3 and TRBJ2-1; TRBD1 might be the D (5 bases). Trimming pared 3 bases from V and 6 bases from J, leaving 15 bases between. The length of the CDR3 is 15 residues. Germline CDR1 is ENHRY and CDR2 is SYGVKD. CDR3 amino acids: CAISESIARANEQFF. The CDR3 DNA follows: TGTGCCATCAGTGAAAGCATCGCCAGGGCCAATGAGCAGTTCTTC.

This clone showed up just once. The chain joins TRBV28 to TRBJ2-1, with a weak D call TRBD1 (7 bases). CDR3 length equals 16 residues. V was trimmed by 5 bases and J by 12 bases, leaving 26 bases between them. From germline, CDR1 is MDHEN and CDR2 SYDVKM. CDR3 in amino acids: CASSTPEGGRDSGQFF. The CDR3 DNA reads TGTGCCAGCAGTACCCCTGAGGGGGGAAGGGACAGCGGGCAGTTCTTC.

This sequence joins TRBV2 and TRBJ2-7, with TRBD1 matching 7 bases. This CDR3 is 13 amino acids long. The germline V gene encodes CDR1 SNHLY and CDR2 FYNNEI. The J segment lost 0 bases and the V segment lost 8 bases, leaving 4 bases of the junction unmatched. CDR3 DNA: TGTGCCAGCGTCGGGACAGACTCCTACGAGCAGTACTTC. Its translation is CASVGTDSYEQYF.

The V and J genes are TRBV19 and TRBJ1-1, with D perhaps matching TRBD1 (5 bases). V was cut by 3 bases and J by 5 bases, with 13 bases left in between. CDR3 length equals 14 residues. Germline V lookup: CDR1 LNHDA, CDR2 SQIVND (reference sequence). In nucleotides, the CDR3 is TGTGCCAGTAGTATTTCAGTCAGGGAAACTGAAGCTTTCTTT. Residues: CASSISVRETEAFF.

This sequence joins TRBV18 and TRBJ2-2, with TRBD2 as a possible D gene (5 bases). This CDR3 contains 15 residues. In germline, CDR1 is KGHSH, CDR2 LQKENI. Trimming took 4 bases from V and 5 from J, leaving 14 bases between them. CDR3 protein: CASSQRVYDTGELFF. CDR3 coding DNA: TGTGCCAGCTCACAGAGGGTCTATGATACCGGGGAGCTGTTTTTT.

The chain is built from TRBV11-2 and TRBJ1-3; possibly TRBD1 for D (6 bases). The ends were cut back, 3 bases at V and 6 bases at J, with 12 bases in the middle. Germline values: CDR1 SGHAT, CDR2 FQNNGV. The CDR3 covers 14 residues. CDR3 bases: TGTGCCAGCAGCTTTCAGGGGATTGAAAACACCATATATTTT. Amino acid sequence: CASSFQGIENTIYF. Full variable domain (rest looked up from reference TRBV11-2 and TRBJ1-3): EAGVAQSPRYKIIEKRQSVAFWCNPISGHATLYWYQQILGQGPKLLIQFQNNGVVDDSQLPKDRFSAERLKGVDSTLKIQPAKLEDSAVYLCASSFQGIENTIYFGEGSWLTVV.

A few counts support this clone. The chain joins TRBV25-1 to TRBJ2-5; 7 bases map to TRBD2. The CDR3 runs 14 residues. Looked up from germline, CDR1 is MGHDK and CDR2 is SYGVNS. J gave up 3 bases and V 3 bases, and 4 bases lay outside the gene matches. The CDR3: CASSDGLGEETQYF. CDR3 coding DNA: TGTGCCAGCAGTGACGGACTAGGAGAAGAGACCCAGTACTTC. The entire variable domain, with the rest obtained from reference TRBV25-1 and TRBJ2-5, is as follows: EADIYQTPRYLVIGTGKKITLECSQTMGHDKMYWYQQDPGMELHLIHYSYGVNSTEKGDLSSESTVSRIRTEHFPLTLESARPSHTSQYLCASSDGLGEETQYFGPGTRLLVL.

The rearrangement uses TRBV5-8 and TRBJ2-1; 9 bases match TRBD1. The CDR3 extends over 15 amino acids. CDR1 is SGHTS and CDR2 is YDEGEE in the germline V gene. Unmatched junction bases numbered 2, after V lost 4 bases and J lost 0 bases. DNA of the CDR3: TGTGCCAGCAGCCAGACAGGGGGCTCCTACAATGAGCAGTTCTTC. This encodes CASSQTGGSYNEQFF.

The rearrangement links TRBV19 to TRBJ1-2; 7 bases match TRBD1. The CDR3 extends over 14 amino acids. Germline CDR1 reads LNHDA; CDR2 reads SQIVND (reference sequence). Trimming took 0 bases from V and 4 from J; bases not matched to a gene: 2. The CDR3 sequence: CASSIDRQGYGYTF. The CDR3 coding sequence is TGTGCCAGTAGTATAGATCGACAGGGCTATGGCTACACCTTC.

The V call is TRBV4-1, the J call TRBJ2-3; the match to TRBD2 covers 8 bases. The CDR3 length is 16 residues. Germline CDR1 is MGHRA and CDR2 is YSYEKL. The trim removed 2 bases at V and 7 bases at J, leaving 11 bases unmatched. DNA for the CDR3: TGCGCCAGCAGCCAACCTAGCGGGTTCACGTCAAATACGCAGTATTTT. Protein product: CASSQPSGFTSNTQYF.

V gene TRBV30 combines with J gene TRBJ2-2; TRBD1 matches 7 bases. In germline, CDR1 is GTSNPN, CDR2 SVGIG (reference sequence). The V gene end was trimmed by 2 bases and the J gene end by 5 bases; junction bases not matched to a gene: 5. This CDR3 is 14 amino acids long. The CDR3 nucleotides are TGTGCCTGGAGTCAAAACAGGGGAACCGGGGAGCTGTTTTTT. Translating it yields CAWSQNRGTGELFF.

The V and J genes are TRBV2 and TRBJ2-3, with 10 bases fitting TRBD1. V shed 6 bases, J shed 1 base, and the junction held 1 base outside the gene matches. Germline V gene lookup returns CDR1 SNHLY and CDR2 FYNNEI. This CDR3 region has 14 residues. CDR3 residues: CASRGTGGTDTQYF. In DNA form, the CDR3 reads TGTGCCAGCAGAGGGACAGGGGGCACAGATACGCAGTATTTT.

The chain carries TRBV7-3 and TRBJ2-2, with D uncertain. This CDR3 region has 13 residues. Germline V gene sequence: CDR1 SGHTA, CDR2 FQGTGA. V was trimmed by 3 bases and J by 7 bases, leaving 9 bases between them. The DNA for the CDR3 is TGTGCCAGCAGCTTTGAGGTCAACGGGGAGCTGTTTTTT. Translated: CASSFEVNGELFF.

This chain joins TRBV4-2 and TRBJ2-3; TRBD2 matches 15 bases. Per germline, CDR1 LGHNA and CDR2 YNFKEQ. CDR3 length: 17 residues. The V segment lost 0 bases and the J segment 4 bases; nucleotides outside the gene matches: 2. The chain's CDR3 is CASSQDWTSGGADTQYF. CDR3 DNA: TGTGCCAGCAGCCAAGATTGGACTAGCGGGGGGGCAGATACGCAGTATTTT.

This rearrangement joins TRBV6-1 to TRBJ1-2; TRBD1 might be the D (6 bases). The CDR3 extends over 17 amino acids. V shed 3 bases and J shed 0 bases, with 17 bases lying between them. The germline V gene encodes CDR1 MNHNS and CDR2 SASEGT. CDR3 loop: CASSEGWGRTANYGYTF. In DNA form, the CDR3 reads TGTGCCAGCAGTGAGGGTTGGGGCAGGACAGCTAACTATGGCTACACCTTC.

This clone has just a few counts. The V gene is TRBV30, the J gene TRBJ2-2; 7 bases align to TRBD2. V lost 0 bases and J lost 2; bases outside the gene matches: 6. The germline gives CDR1 GTSNPN, CDR2 SVGIG (reference sequence). This CDR3 has 16 amino acids. The CDR3 spells CAWSVWASGNTGELFF. CDR3 in DNA: TGTGCCTGGAGTGTATGGGCTAGCGGAAACACCGGGGAGCTGTTTTTT.